This is a list of T cell receptor beta chains from one sample in a study of response to subunit inactivated influenza vaccine. MiXCR, run by TCRdb on the RT-PCR reads, gives a single entry per CDR3 protein. This table has roughly 630,000 distinct CDR3 sequences, around 15% appearing once. The input for sequencing was PBMCs from blood, taken 14 to 15 days before vaccination. All receptors derive from a man aged 50-60 years who received an inactivated influenza vaccine. Both conserved end residues are part of each CDR3. The D gene is left open where the match is weak. Not all rows give a size; the values are once, few, many and, for expanded clones, a class.

>TRBJ2-6|few|TRBD1|TRBV9
TGTGCCAGCAGCCCAGATACCCTTAGGGGGCCTGGGGCCAACGTCCTGACTTTC
CASSPDTLRGPGANVLTF
>TRBJ2-7|many|TRBD2|TRBV7-9
TGTGCCAGCAGCTTAGCGGGGCCTAGCGGTCCATACGAGCAGTACTTC
CASSLAGPSGPYEQYF
>TRBJ2-7|.|.|TRBV4-3
TGCGCCAGCAGCCAAGGTTTCGGGGGCAGCGAGCAGTACTTC
CASSQGFGGSEQYF
>TRBJ2-1|.|.|TRBV5-1
TGCGCCAGCAGCTTGGCGGGCAATCACTACAATGAGCAGTTCTTC
CASSLAGNHYNEQFF
>TRBJ2-7|few|TRBD2|TRBV12-3/TRBV12-4
TGTGCCAGCAGTTTTCTAGCGGGAAACTACGAGCAGTACTTC
CASSFLAGNYEQYF
>TRBJ2-7|few|.|TRBV6-5
TGTGCCAGCAGTTACTCGAGCCCGGGACTGAGCTCCTACGAGCAGTACTTC
CASSYSSPGLSSYEQYF
>TRBJ2-7|.|TRBD1|TRBV7-2
TGTGCCAGCAGCTATCGGGGACAGGGAGAATACGAGCAGTACTTC
CASSYRGQGEYEQYF
>TRBJ2-7|few|TRBD1|TRBV6-5
TGTGCCAGCAGACAGGGGCGCGACGAGCAGTACTTC
CASRQGRDEQYF
>TRBJ2-3|.|.|TRBV7-2
TGTGCCAGCAGCTTCCAGCAGCAAGATACGCAGTATTTT
CASSFQQQDTQYF
>TRBJ2-7|few|TRBD2|TRBV6-2/TRBV6-3
TGTGCCAGCAGTTCACTCGTACTAGCGGGGAGGGGCAACCACTACGAGCAGTACTTC
CASSSLVLAGRGNHYEQYF
>TRBJ1-2|few|TRBD1|TRBV12-3/TRBV12-4
TGTGCCAGCACCTTGGGACAGGGGGCTATCGGCTACACCTTC
CASTLGQGAIGYTF
>TRBJ2-3|many|.|TRBV2
TGTGCCAGCAGTCGGACAGTCAGCACAGATACGCAGTATTTT
CASSRTVSTDTQYF
>TRBJ1-1|few|TRBD1|TRBV5-1
TGCGCCAGCAGGAAAGAAACAGGGGTAAGCACTGAAGCTTTCTTT
CASRKETGVSTEAFF
>TRBJ2-7|many|TRBD2|TRBV3-1
TGTGCCAGCAGCCCGACTAGCGGGGGGCCCTACGAGCAGTACTTC
CASSPTSGGPYEQYF
>TRBJ2-7|many|.|TRBV11-2
TGTGCCAGCAGCTCAATGGGCGGATTCTACGAGCAGTACTTC
CASSSMGGFYEQYF
>TRBJ2-5|few|TRBD2|TRBV5-6
TGTGCCAGCAGCTTTGCGGGAGGGGTACAAGAGACCCAGTACTTC
CASSFAGGVQETQYF
>TRBJ1-5|few|.|TRBV6-1
TGTGCCAGCAGTGAAGCCCCCCGGCCCCAGCATTTT
CASSEAPRPQHF
>TRBJ1-2|.|.|TRBV3-1
TGTGCCAGCAGCCAAGAAATGGGGAGCTATGGCTACACCTTC
CASSQEMGSYGYTF
>TRBJ2-7|few|.|TRBV20-1
TGCAGTGCTAGACCACAGGGCCCCGAGCAGTACTTC
CSARPQGPEQYF
>TRBJ2-7|few|.|TRBV12-3/TRBV12-4
TGTGCCAGCACTTCATTCCGGGACTCGTACGAGCAGTACTTC
CASTSFRDSYEQYF
>TRBJ2-3|few|.|TRBV6-2/TRBV6-3
TGTGCCAGCAGTTACTTAGATCTTCGCACAGATACGCAGTATTTT
CASSYLDLRTDTQYF
>TRBJ2-1|few|.|TRBV9
TGTGCCAGCAGCGTAGGTCCTAGGCCTTTTGACGATGAGCAGTTCTTC
CASSVGPRPFDDEQFF
>TRBJ1-4|.|.|TRBV2
TGTGCCAGCAGACCGACAACAACTAATGAAAAACTGTTTTTT
CASRPTTTNEKLFF
>TRBJ2-1|many|TRBD2|TRBV29-1
TGCAGCGTTGAAGGGACTAGCCCTGGTGAGCAGTTCTTC
CSVEGTSPGEQFF
>TRBJ2-3|.|TRBD1|TRBV4-2
TGTGCCAGCAGCCAAGATAGGGGGCAGGGGAGAGATACGCAGTATTTT
CASSQDRGQGRDTQYF
>TRBJ2-2|few|TRBD1|TRBV5-5
TGTGCCAGCAGAGGGACAGGGCAGAACACCGGGGAGCTGTTTTTT
CASRGTGQNTGELFF
>TRBJ2-2|.|.|TRBV4-3
TGCGCCAGCAGCCAAGATTACCTAGCCTCTACCGGGGAGCTGTTTTTT
CASSQDYLASTGELFF
>TRBJ2-7|many|TRBD2|TRBV2
TGTGCCAGCAGTGAGACTAGCGGGCGCTACGAGCAGTACTTC
CASSETSGRYEQYF
>TRBJ2-5|.|.|TRBV5-1
TGCGCCAGCAGCTTGTACAAGCAAGAGACCCAGTACTTC
CASSLYKQETQYF
>TRBJ2-3|few|TRBD2|TRBV6-1
TGTGCCAGCAGTGAAGCACCTACGGGGAGCGGGGGCACAGATACGCAGTATTTT
CASSEAPTGSGGTDTQYF
>TRBJ2-3|few|TRBD1|TRBV4-3
TGCGCCAGCAGCTCCGGGACAGGGACGATCACAGATACGCAGTATTTT
CASSSGTGTITDTQYF
>TRBJ2-3|.|TRBD2|TRBV5-4
TGTGCCAGCAGCTTGGTAGCGGGACTAGCGGGGGGGCCGGGGGTAGATACGCAGTATTTT
CASSLVAGLAGGPGVDTQYF
>TRBJ2-3|many|TRBD2|TRBV5-6
TGTGCCAGCAGTTTTCTAGCGGGCACAGATACGCAGTATTTT
CASSFLAGTDTQYF
>TRBJ1-2|.|.|TRBV7-8
TGTGCCAGCAGCGAGCAGATGGGGCCTTATGGCTACACCTTC
CASSEQMGPYGYTF
>TRBJ1-3|.|.|TRBV6-6
TGTGCCAGCAGCCAGCTATCGGGAAACACCATATATTTT
CASSQLSGNTIYF
>TRBJ1-2|.|.|TRBV12-3/TRBV12-4
TGTGCCAGCAGTTTACGAACAAATCTTGGCTATGGCTACACCTTC
CASSLRTNLGYGYTF
>TRBJ1-1|.|.|TRBV5-6
TGTGCCAGCAGCGAGGGGGTACGCACTGAAGCTTTCTTT
CASSEGVRTEAFF
>TRBJ2-5|few|.|TRBV7-2
TGTGCCAGCAGGCCACTTTGGACTACCCAAGAGACCCAGTACTTC
CASRPLWTTQETQYF
>TRBJ2-5|.|.|TRBV20-1
TGCAGTGCGACGGGACGGCAGGGAAGGGAGACCCAGTACTTC
CSATGRQGRETQYF
>TRBJ2-5|many|TRBD2|TRBV7-8
TGTGCCAGCAGCTTAGGGAGGACTAGCGGGACCCAAGAGACCCAGTACTTC
CASSLGRTSGTQETQYF
>TRBJ2-5|few|.|TRBV20-1
TGCAGTGCTCAGATGAGAAGAGCTTCCCAAGAGACCCAGTACTTC
CSAQMRRASQETQYF
>TRBJ2-7|few|.|TRBV9
TGTGCCAGCAGCGTAGCGGCAGGCCTATCCTACGAGCAGTACTTC
CASSVAAGLSYEQYF
>TRBJ2-1|few|TRBD1|TRBV7-2
TGTGCCAGCGAAGCAGGGGGCGCATTCAATGAGCAGTTCTTC
CASEAGGAFNEQFF
>TRBJ2-3|many|.|TRBV27
TGTGCCAGCAGTTTATTGGGCACAGATACGCAGTATTTT
CASSLLGTDTQYF
>TRBJ2-5|few|.|TRBV18
TGTGCCAGCTCACCGAGGGTCAGGGGCCAAGAGACCCAGTACTTC
CASSPRVRGQETQYF
>TRBJ2-7|.|.|TRBV15
TGTGCCACCAGCAGAGTTCTCGCTGGGGAGCAGTACTTC
CATSRVLAGEQYF